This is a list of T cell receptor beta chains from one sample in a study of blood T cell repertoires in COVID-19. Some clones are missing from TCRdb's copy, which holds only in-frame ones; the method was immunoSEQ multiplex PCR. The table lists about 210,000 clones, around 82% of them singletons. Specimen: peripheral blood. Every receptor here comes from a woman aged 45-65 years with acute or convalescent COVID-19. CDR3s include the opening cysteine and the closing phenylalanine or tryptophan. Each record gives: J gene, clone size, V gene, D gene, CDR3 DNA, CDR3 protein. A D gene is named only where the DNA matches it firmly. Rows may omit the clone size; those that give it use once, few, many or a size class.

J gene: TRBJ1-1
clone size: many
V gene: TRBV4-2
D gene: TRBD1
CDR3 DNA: TGTGCCAGCAGCCAAGCCCGGACAGGGGGCACTGAAGCTTTCTTT
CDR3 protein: CASSQARTGGTEAFF

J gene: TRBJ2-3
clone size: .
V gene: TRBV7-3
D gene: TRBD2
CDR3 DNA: TGTGCCAGCAGCAGGGGGACTAGCGGTAGCACAGATACGCAGTATTTT
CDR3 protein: CASSRGTSGSTDTQYF

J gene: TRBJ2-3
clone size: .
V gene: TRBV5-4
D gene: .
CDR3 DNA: TGTGCCAGCCAATCCCGGGACACCCCTGGGACAGATACGCAGTATTTT
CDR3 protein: CASQSRDTPGTDTQYF

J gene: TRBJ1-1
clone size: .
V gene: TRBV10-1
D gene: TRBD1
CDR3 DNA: TGCGCCAGCAGTCGGACAGGGGCATTGACTGAAGCTTTCTTT
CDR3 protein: CASSRTGALTEAFF

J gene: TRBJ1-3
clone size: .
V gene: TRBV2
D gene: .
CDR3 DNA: TGTGCCAGCAGTGATCGGGGGGGGAACACCATATATTTT
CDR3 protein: CASSDRGGNTIYF

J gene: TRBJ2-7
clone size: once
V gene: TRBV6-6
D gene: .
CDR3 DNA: TGTGCCAGCAGTACCTCTCGGTCCCCCTACGAGCAGTACTTC
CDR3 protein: CASSTSRSPYEQYF

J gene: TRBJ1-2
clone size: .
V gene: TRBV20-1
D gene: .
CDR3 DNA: TGCAGTGCTAGTCTTCGGGGGAACTATGGCTACACCTTC
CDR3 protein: CSASLRGNYGYTF

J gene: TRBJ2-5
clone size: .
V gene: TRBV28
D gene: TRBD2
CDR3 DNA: TGTGCCAGCAGACACCCCGGGACTAGCGGGAATAGGGGTCGGGAGACCCAGTACTTC
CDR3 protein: CASRHPGTSGNRGRETQYF

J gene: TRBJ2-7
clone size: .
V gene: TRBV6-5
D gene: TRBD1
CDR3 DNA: TGTGCCACCAAGAGGACAGGGGCATCCTACGAGCAGTACTTC
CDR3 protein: CATKRTGASYEQYF

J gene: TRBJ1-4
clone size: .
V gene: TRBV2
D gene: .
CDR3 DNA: TGTGCCACCCACGAGGGAGCGAGGGAAAAACTGTTTTTT
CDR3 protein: CATHEGAREKLFF

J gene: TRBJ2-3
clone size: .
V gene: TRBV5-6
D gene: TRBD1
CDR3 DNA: TGTGCCAGCAGCGTCTCGGGACAGGGCGAAAGGGATACGCAGTATTTT
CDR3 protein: CASSVSGQGERDTQYF

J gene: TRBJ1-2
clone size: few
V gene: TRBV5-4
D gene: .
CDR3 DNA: TGTGCCAGCAGCTTGGAACAGGGAAGGGGCTATGGCTACACCTTC
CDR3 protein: CASSLEQGRGYGYTF